This is a list of T cell receptor beta chains from one sample in a study of shared clonotypes between healthy human individuals. Repertoires were generated with immunoSEQ multiplex PCR, while TCRdb's copy carries only in-frame clones and drops some. The data contain around 1.4 million clones, 98% to 99% of them singletons. Sequences were obtained from naive CD4+ T cells sorted from blood. The origin of the receptors is a man aged 25 to 40 in good health. Both conserved end residues are part of each CDR3. The order of the fields is V gene, J gene, CDR3 protein.

TRBV9	TRBJ2-5	CASSVGQGGQETQYF
TRBV30	TRBJ1-5	CAWSVRGHNQPQHF
TRBV29-1	TRBJ2-3	CSVETGVVDTQYF
TRBV20-1	TRBJ2-7	CSARFITEQYF
TRBV5-1	TRBJ2-2	CASSFPSGTNTGELFF
TRBV2	TRBJ2-7	CASSREVGPVVGQYF
TRBV9	TRBJ1-3	CASSVGVSGNTIYF
TRBV28	TRBJ2-5	CASTGRETQYF
TRBV7-3	TRBJ2-1	CASSYLDRGLSSLLGDEQFF
TRBV4-2	TRBJ2-2	CASSLLAGGTNTGELFF
TRBV7-9	TRBJ1-2	CASSLEPGANTF
TRBV27	TRBJ2-1	CASSFPERLAAYNEQFF
TRBV28	TRBJ2-2	CASMTPGELFF
TRBV18	TRBJ2-1	CASSDDRVNSYNEQFF
TRBV6-1	TRBJ1-2	CASSLRTGGAEGYTF
TRBV9	TRBJ2-1	CASSLRLASDEQFF
TRBV5-1	TRBJ2-5	CASNRGVAGAQETQYF
TRBV18	TRBJ1-5	CASSTRQLNQPQHF
TRBV7-8	TRBJ2-1	CASSLRELPDPNEQFF
TRBV28	TRBJ2-6	CASSLPGGNVLTF
TRBV28	TRBJ2-5	CASSSIRDRAKTQYF
TRBV28	TRBJ1-1	CAISRNTEAFF
TRBV6-5	TRBJ1-1	CASRGTGISGTEAFF
TRBV5-1	TRBJ2-7	CASMGTSGSYEQYF
TRBV7-4	TRBJ2-3	CASTAGTGRTDTQYF
TRBV7-2	TRBJ2-1	CASNSRIAGAYNEQFF
TRBV18	TRBJ2-3	CASSPLAGADTQYF
TRBV10-2	TRBJ2-7	CARGRGGEQYF
TRBV7-6	TRBJ2-1	CASSLGYVSRLMPPNEQFF
TRBV18	TRBJ2-1	CASSSGLAGDSYNEQFF
TRBV10-1	TRBJ2-2	CASSEWTMNTGELFF
TRBV25-1	TRBJ2-4	CASSDSGGRTKNIQYF
TRBV18	TRBJ2-6	CASSPGGGRATSSGANVLTF
TRBV29-1	TRBJ2-7	CSVVGGRGKSYEQYF
TRBV10-2	TRBJ2-7	CASSEGHSYEQYF
TRBV7-2	TRBJ1-1	CASSRRQAGNTEAFF
TRBV10-1	TRBJ2-7	CASSTTGQVYF
TRBV7-9	TRBJ1-1	CASSPRGAVNTEAFF
TRBV5-4	TRBJ2-7	CASSLDNYEQYF